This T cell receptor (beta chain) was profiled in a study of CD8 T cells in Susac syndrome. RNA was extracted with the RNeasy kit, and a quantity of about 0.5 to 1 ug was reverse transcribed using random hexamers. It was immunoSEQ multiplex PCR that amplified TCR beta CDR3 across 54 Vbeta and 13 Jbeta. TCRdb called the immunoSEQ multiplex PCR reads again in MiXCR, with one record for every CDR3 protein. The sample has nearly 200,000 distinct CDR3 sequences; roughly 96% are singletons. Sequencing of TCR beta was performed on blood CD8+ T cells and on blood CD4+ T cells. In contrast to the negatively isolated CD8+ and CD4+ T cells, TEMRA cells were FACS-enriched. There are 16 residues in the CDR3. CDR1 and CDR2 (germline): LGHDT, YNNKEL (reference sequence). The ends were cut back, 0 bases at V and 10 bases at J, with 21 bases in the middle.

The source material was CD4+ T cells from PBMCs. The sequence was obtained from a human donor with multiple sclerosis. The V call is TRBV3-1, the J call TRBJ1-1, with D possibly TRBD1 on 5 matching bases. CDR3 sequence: CASSQEGARDPFGAFF. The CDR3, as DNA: TGTGCCAGCAGCCAAGAAGGGGCCAGGGATCCCTTTGGAGCTTTCTTT.